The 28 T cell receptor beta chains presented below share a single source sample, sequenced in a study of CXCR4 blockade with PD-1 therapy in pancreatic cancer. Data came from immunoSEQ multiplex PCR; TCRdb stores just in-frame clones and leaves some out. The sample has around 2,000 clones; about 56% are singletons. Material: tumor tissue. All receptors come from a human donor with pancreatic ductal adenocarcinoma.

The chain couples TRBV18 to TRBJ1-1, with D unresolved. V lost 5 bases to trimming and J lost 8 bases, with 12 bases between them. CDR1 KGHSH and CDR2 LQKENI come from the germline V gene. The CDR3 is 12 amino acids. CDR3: CASSVAGEEAFF. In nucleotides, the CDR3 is TGTGCCAGCTCAGTTGCCGGGGAGGAAGCTTTCTTT.

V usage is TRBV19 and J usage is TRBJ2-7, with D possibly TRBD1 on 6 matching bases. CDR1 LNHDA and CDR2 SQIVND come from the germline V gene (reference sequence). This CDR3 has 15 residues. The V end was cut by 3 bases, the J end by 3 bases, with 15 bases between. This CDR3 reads CASSILGAQGYEQYF. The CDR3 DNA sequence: TGTGCCAGTAGTATTTTGGGGGCCCAGGGCTACGAGCAGTACTTC.

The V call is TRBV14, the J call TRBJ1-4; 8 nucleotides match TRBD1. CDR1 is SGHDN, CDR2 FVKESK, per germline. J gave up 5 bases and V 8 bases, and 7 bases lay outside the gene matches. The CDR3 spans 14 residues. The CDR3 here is CASARTGRNEKLFF. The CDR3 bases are TGTGCCAGCGCCCGGACAGGGAGGAATGAAAAACTGTTTTTT.

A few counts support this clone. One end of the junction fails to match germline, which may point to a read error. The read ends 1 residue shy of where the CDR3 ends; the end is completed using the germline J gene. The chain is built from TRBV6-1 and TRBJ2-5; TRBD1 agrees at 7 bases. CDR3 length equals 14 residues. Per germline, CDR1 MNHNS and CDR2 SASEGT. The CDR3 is CASSEAQGEETQYF. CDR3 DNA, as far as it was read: TGTGCCAGCAGTGAAGCGCAGGGGGAAGAAACCCAGTAC.

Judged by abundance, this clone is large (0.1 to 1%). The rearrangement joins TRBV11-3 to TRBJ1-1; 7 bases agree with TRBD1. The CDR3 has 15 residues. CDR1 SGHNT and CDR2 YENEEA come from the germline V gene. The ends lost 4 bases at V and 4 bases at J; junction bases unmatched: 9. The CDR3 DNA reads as TGTGCCAGCAGCTCACTAGAGGGGGCGAGCACTGAAGCTTTCTTT. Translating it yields CASSSLEGASTEAFF.

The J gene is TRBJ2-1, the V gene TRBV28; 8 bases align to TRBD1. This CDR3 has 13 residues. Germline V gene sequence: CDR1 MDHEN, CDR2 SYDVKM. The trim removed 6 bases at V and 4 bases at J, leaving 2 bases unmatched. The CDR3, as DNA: TGTGCCAGCAGACGGGACAGGTACAATGAGCAGTTCTTC. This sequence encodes CASRRDRYNEQFF. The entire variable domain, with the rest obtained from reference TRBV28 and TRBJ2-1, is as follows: DVKVTQSSRYLVKRTGEKVFLECVQDMDHENMFWYRQDPGLGLRLIYFSYDVKMKEKGDIPEGYSVSREKKERFSLILESASTNQTSMYLCASRRDRYNEQFFGPGTRLTVL.

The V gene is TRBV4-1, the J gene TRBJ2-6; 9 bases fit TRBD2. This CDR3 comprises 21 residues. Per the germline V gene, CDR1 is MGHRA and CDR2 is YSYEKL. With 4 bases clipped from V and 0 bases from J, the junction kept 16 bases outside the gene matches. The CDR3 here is CASSPRDPRLAVSSGANVLTF. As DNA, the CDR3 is TGCGCCAGCAGCCCGAGGGACCCTCGACTAGCGGTGAGCTCTGGGGCCAACGTCCTGACTTTC.

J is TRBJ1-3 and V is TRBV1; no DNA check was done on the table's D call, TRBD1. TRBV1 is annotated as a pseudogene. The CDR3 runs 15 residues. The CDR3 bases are TGCGCCAGCAGCCCAGACAGGGGTTCTGGAAACACCATATATTTT. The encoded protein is CASSPDRGSGNTIYF.

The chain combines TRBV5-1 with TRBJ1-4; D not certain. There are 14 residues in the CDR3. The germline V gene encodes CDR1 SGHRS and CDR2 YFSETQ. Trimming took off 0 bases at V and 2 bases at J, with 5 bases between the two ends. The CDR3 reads CASSLDSTNEKLFF. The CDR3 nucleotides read TGCGCCAGCAGCTTGGACAGCACTAATGAAAAACTGTTTTTT.

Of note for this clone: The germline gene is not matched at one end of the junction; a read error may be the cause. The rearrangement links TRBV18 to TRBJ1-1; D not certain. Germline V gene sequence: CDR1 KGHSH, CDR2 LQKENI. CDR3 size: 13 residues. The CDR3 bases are TGTGCCAGCTTACCAGGACTGAACACTGAAGCTTTCTTT. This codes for CASLPGLNTEAFF.

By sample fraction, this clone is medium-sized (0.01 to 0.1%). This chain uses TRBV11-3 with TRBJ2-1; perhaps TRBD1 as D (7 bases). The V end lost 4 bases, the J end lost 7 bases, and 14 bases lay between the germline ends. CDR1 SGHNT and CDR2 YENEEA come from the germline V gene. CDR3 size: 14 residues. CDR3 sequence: CASSSRGALNEQFF. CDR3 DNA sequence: TGTGCCAGCAGCTCCAGGGGGGCTCTAAATGAGCAGTTCTTC.

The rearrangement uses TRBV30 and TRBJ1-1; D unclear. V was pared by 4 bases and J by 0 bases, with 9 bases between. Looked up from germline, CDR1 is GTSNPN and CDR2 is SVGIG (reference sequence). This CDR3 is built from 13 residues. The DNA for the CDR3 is TGTGCCTGGAAAAGGCCGGTGAACACTGAAGCTTTCTTT. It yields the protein CAWKRPVNTEAFF.

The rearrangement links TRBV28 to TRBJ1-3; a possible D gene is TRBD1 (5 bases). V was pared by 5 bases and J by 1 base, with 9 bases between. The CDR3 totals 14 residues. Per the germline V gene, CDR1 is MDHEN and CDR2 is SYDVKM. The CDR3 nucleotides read TGTGCCAGCAGTGGAAGGGGATCTGGAAACACCATATATTTT. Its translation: CASSGRGSGNTIYF.

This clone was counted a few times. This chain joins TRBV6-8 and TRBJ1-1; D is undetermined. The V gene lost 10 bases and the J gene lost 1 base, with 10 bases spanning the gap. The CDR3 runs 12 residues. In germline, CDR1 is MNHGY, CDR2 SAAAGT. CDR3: CANSAGNTEAFF. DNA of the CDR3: TGTGCCAATTCCGCCGGGAACACTGAAGCTTTCTTT.

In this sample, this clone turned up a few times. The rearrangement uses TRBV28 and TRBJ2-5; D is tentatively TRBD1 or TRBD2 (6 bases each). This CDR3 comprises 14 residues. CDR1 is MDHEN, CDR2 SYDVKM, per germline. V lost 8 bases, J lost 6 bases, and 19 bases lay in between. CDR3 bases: TGTGCCAGCGGAGGGGGATCCTTGAGGAAGACCCAGTACTTC. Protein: CASGGGSLRKTQYF.

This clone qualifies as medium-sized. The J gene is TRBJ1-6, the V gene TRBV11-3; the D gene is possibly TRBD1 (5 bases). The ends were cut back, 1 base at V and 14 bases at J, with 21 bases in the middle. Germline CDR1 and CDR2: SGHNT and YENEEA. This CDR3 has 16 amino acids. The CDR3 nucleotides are TGTGCCAGCAGCTTAGGAACGGGACCGAGCGAAGGGGCCCTCCACTTT. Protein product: CASSLGTGPSEGALHF. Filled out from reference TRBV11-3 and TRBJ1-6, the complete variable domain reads EAGVVQSPRYKIIEKKQPVAFWCNPISGHNTLYWYLQNLGQGPELLIRYENEEAVDDSQLPKDRFSAERLKGVDSTLKIQPAELGDSAVYLCASSLGTGPSEGALHFGNGTRLTVT.

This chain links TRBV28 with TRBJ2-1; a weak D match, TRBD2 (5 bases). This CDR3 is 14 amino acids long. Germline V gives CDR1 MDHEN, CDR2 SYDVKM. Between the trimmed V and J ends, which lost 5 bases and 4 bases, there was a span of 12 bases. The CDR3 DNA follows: TGTGCCAGCAGTCCCCTCGCGGGTTACAATGAGCAGTTCTTC. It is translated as CASSPLAGYNEQFF.

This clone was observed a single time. The CDR3 DNA sequence: TGCGCCAGCAGCCCGGGACAGCGAAATTACGAGCAGTACTTC. Its translation: CASSPGQRNYEQYF. The rearrangement joins TRBV4-1 to TRBJ2-7; 7 nucleotides agree with TRBD1. Looked up from germline, CDR1 is MGHRA and CDR2 is YSYEKL. J lost 4 bases, V lost 4 bases, and 7 bases had no gene match. The CDR3 runs to 14 residues.

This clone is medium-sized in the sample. This CDR3 is CASRPLQGANEKLFF. The CDR3 region has the DNA TGTGCAAGTCGCCCACTACAGGGGGCGAATGAAAAACTGTTTTTT. This rearrangement joins TRBV12-2 to TRBJ1-4; the DNA was not compared with TRBD1, the D call given in the table. TRBV12-2 is described as a pseudogene. The CDR3 covers 15 residues.

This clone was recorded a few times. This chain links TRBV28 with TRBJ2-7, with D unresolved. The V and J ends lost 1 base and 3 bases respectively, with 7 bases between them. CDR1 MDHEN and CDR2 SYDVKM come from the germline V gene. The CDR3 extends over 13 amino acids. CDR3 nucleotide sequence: TGTGCCAGCAGTTTATCTCCGATCTACGAGCAGTACTTC. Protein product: CASSLSPIYEQYF.

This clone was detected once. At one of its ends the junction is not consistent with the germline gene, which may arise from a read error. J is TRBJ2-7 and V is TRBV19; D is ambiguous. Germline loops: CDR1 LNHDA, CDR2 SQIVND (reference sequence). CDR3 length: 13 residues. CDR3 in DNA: TGTGCCAGTAGTATTCGGTCCTCCTACAAGCAGTACTTC. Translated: CASSIRSSYKQYF.

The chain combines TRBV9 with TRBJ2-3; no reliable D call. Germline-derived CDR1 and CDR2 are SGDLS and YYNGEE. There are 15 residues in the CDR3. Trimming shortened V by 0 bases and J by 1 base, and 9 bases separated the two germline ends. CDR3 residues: CASSVGELRTDTQYF. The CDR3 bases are TGTGCCAGCAGCGTAGGTGAGTTGCGCACAGATACGCAGTATTTT.

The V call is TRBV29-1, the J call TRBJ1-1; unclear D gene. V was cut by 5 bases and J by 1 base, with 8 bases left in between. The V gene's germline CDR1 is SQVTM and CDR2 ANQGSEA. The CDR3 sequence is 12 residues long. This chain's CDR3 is CSVSWANTEAFF. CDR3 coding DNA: TGCAGCGTTAGTTGGGCGAACACTGAAGCTTTCTTT.

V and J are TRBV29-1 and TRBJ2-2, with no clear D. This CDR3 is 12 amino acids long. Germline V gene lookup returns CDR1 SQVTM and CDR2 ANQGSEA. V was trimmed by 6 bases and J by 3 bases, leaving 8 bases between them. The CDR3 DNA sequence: TGCAGCGTCGACTTGTACACCGGGGAGCTGTTTTTT. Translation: CSVDLYTGELFF.

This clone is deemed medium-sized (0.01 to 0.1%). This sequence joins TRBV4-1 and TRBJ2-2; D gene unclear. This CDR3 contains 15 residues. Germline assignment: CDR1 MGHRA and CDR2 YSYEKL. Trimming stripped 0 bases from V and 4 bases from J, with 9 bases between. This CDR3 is CASSQENQVTGELFF. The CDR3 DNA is TGCGCCAGCAGCCAAGAGAACCAGGTCACCGGGGAGCTGTTTTTT.

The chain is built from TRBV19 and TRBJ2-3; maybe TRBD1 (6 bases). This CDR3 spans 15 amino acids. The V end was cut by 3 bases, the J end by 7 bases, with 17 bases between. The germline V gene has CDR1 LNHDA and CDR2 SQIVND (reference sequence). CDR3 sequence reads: CASSIAGDTRNTQYF. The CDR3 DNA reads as TGTGCCAGTAGTATTGCAGGGGATACGAGGAATACGCAGTATTTT.

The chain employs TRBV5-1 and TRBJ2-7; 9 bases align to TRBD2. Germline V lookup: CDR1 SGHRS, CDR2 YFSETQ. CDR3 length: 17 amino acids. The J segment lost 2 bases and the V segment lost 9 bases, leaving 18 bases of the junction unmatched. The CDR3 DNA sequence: TGCGCCACCCCGCCGATCCCAATAGCGGGGGTTACCTACGAGCAGTACTTC. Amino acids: CATPPIPIAGVTYEQYF.

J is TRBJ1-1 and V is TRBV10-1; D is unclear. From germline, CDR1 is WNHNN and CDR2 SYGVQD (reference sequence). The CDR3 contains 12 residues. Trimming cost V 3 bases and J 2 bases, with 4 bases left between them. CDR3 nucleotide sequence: TGCGCCAGCAGTGATAAAAACACTGAAGCTTTCTTT. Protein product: CASSDKNTEAFF.